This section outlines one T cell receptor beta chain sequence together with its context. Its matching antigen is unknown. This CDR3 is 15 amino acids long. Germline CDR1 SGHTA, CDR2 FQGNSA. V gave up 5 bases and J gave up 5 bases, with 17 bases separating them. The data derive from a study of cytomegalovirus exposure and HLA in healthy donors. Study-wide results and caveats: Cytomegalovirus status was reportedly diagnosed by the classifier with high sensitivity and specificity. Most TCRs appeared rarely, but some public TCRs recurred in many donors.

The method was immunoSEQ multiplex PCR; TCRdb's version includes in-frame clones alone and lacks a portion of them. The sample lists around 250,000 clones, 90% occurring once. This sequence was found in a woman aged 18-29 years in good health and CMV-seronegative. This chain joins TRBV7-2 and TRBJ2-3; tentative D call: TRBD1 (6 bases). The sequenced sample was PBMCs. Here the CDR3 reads CASSPATGLGDTQYF. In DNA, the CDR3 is TGTGCCAGCAGCCCAGCGACAGGACTTGGAGATACGCAGTATTTT.